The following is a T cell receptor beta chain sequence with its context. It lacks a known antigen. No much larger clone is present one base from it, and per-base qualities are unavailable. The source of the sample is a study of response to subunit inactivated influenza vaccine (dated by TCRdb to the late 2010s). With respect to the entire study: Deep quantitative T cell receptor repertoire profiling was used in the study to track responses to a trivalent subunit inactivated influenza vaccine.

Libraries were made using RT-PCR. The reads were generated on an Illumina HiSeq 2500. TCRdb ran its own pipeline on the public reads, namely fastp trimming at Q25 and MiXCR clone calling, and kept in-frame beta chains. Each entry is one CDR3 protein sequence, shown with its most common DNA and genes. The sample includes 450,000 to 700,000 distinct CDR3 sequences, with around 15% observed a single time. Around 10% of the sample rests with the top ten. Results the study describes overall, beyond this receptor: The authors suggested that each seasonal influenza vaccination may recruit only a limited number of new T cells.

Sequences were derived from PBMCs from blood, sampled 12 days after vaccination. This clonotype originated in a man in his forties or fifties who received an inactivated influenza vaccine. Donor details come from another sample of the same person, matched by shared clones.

CDR3 loop: CASSLLSNTGELFF. The sequenced DNA is TGTGCCAGCAGCTTGTTATCGAACACCGGGGAGCTGTTTTTT. The chain joins TRBV11-2 to TRBJ2-2, with an unclear D gene assignment. The germline V gene provides CDR1 SGHAT and CDR2 FQNNGV. Spanning cysteine to phenylalanine, the CDR3 consists of 14 amino acids. Only the CDR3 DNA stays, 42 bases, in frame from base 1. The junction shows trimming of 3 bases on V and 0 bases on J, plus 5 bases between the germline ends. Full variable domain (CDR3 extended with the reference TRBV11-2 and TRBJ2-2 proteins): EAGVAQSPRYKIIEKRQSVAFWCNPISGHATLYWYQQILGQGPKLLIQFQNNGVVDDSQLPKDRFSAERLKGVDSTLKIQPAKLEDSAVYLCASSLLSNTGELFFGEGSRLTVL.